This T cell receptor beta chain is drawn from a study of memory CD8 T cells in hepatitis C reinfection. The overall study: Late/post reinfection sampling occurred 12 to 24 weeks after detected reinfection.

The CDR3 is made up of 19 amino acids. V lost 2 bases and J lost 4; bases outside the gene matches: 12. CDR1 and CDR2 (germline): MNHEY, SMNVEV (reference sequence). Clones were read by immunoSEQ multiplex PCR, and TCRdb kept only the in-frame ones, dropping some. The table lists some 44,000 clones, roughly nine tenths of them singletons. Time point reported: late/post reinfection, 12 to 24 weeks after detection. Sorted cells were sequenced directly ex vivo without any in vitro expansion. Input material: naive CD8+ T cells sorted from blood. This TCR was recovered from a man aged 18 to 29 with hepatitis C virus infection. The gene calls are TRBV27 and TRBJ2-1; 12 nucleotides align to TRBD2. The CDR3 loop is CASSLSWASGGASYNEQFF. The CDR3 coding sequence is TGTGCCAGCAGTTTAAGTTGGGCTAGCGGGGGGGCGTCTTACAATGAGCAGTTCTTC.